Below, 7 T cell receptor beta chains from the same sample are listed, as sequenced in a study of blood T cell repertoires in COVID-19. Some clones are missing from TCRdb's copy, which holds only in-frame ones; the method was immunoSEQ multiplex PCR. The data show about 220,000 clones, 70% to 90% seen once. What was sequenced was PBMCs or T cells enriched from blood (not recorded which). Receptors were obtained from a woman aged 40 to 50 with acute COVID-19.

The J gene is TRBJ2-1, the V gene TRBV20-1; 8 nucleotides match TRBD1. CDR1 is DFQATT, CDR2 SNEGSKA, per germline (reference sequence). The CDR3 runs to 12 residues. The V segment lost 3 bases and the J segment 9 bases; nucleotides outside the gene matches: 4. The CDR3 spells CSASRTGFEQFF. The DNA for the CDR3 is TGCAGTGCTAGTAGGACAGGGTTTGAGCAGTTCTTC.

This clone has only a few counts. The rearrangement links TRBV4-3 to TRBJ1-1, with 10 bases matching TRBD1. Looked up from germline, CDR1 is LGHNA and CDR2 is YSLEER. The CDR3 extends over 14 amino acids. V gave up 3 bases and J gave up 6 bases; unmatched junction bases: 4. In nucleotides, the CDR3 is TGCGCCAGCAGCCAGACAGGGGGCCCGGCTGAAGCTTTCTTT. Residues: CASSQTGGPAEAFF.

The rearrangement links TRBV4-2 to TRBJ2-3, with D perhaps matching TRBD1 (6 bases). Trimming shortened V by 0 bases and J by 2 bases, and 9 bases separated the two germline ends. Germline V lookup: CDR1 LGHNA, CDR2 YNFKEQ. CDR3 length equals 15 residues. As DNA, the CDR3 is TGTGCCAGCAGCCAAGAACAGGGCCCCACAGATACGCAGTATTTT. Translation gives CASSQEQGPTDTQYF.

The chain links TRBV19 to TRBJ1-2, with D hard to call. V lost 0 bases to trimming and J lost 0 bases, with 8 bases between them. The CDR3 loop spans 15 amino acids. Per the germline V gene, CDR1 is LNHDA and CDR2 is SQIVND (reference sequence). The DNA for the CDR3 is TGTGCCAGTAGTATAGAGCGGATTACTAACTATGGCTACACCTTC. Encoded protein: CASSIERITNYGYTF.

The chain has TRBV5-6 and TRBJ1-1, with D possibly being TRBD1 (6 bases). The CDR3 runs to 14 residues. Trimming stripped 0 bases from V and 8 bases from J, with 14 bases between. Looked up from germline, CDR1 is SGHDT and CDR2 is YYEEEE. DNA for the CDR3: TGTGCCAGCAGCTTGGCCGGGACACGGAGGGAAGCTTTCTTT. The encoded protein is CASSLAGTRREAFF.

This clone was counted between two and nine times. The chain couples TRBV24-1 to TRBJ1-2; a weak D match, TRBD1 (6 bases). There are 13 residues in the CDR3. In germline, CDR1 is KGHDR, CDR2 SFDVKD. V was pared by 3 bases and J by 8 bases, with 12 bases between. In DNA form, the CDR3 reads TGTGCCACCAGTGATAACAGGGCGCTCGGCTACACCTTC. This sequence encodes CATSDNRALGYTF.

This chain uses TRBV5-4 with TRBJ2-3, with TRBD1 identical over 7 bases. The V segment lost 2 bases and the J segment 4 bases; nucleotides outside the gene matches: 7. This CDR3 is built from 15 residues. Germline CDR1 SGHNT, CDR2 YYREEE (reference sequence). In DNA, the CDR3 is TGTGCCAGCAGCTTAGAAAAAGGGGGCTCAGATACGCAGTATTTT. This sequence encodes CASSLEKGGSDTQYF.